These T cell receptor beta chains were read from a single sample in a study of resident and recirculating memory T cells in vitiligo. Sequencing was performed with immunoSEQ multiplex PCR; in TCRdb, only in-frame clones are kept and a portion is missing. The sample lists tens of thousands of clones, approximately 90% occurring once. The specimen was blood. These receptor sequences come from a male donor with vitiligo. CDR3s leave out the opening cysteine and the closing phenylalanine or tryptophan.

V gene	J gene	CDR3 protein
TRBV5-1	TRBJ1-5	ASSVGVRGNQPQH
TRBV2	TRBJ2-7	ASRVGADPPGQY
TRBV30	TRBJ2-7	AWQDSYEQY
TRBV5-1	TRBJ2-5	ASSPTQGAWETQY
TRBV9	TRBJ2-3	ASSPPGAGGTDTQY
TRBV7-8	TRBJ2-5	VSGGDNWETQY
TRBV25-1	TRBJ2-5	ASSDDRERKETQY
TRBV4-1	TRBJ1-2	ASSQVGNYGYT
TRBV5-6	TRBJ1-2	ASSPSGTGSRGYT
TRBV5-1	TRBJ1-2	ASSLAVYSVGYGYT
TRBV7-2	TRBJ1-6	ASSLSYRGNSPLH
TRBV4-1	TRBJ2-2	ASSHRLAGANTGELF
TRBV16	TRBJ1-1	ASSRRNTEAF
TRBV19	TRBJ2-1	ASRRIAGPDNEQF
TRBV30	TRBJ1-5	AWTTGVLRNQPQH
TRBV10-1	TRBJ2-1	ASSGTVEQF
TRBV7-9	TRBJ2-2	ASSLREGGAGELF
TRBV5-4	TRBJ2-5	ASSFEGETQY
TRBV4-1	TRBJ2-3	ASSHSGGALDTQY
TRBV7-2	TRBJ2-7	ASSLARASYEQY
TRBV29-1	TRBJ2-1	SVARGTYNEQF
TRBV7-2	TRBJ2-1	ASSLRRGALVGEQF
TRBV9	TRBJ1-1	ASSLSGTVNTEAF
TRBV18	TRBJ1-5	ASSALGSINQPQH
TRBV4-3	TRBJ1-1	ASSQDLEDRNTEAF
TRBV9	TRBJ2-1	ASSVDTSGVHEQF
TRBV2	TRBJ1-1	ASGDPGQGNTEAF
TRBV7-2	TRBJ1-2	ASSSGQGTSGGYT
TRBV27	TRBJ1-1	ASSLSKGVGTEAF
TRBV18	TRBJ1-6	ASSPNLPDRSYNSPLH
TRBV6-1	TRBJ1-5	ASSGTGNQPQH
TRBV10-2	TRBJ2-2	ASRPSGGGTGELF
TRBV5-3	TRBJ1-2	ARTALLRRGPLHGYT
TRBV10-3	TRBJ1-1	AIRPDRGNTEAF
TRBV18	TRBJ1-5	ASSESREGQPQH
TRBV11-2	TRBJ2-1	ASSFSPIPAAGEQF
TRBV6-5	TRBJ2-5	ASSYVSGAMETQY
TRBV16	TRBJ1-6	ASSQSPRPGGNSPLH
TRBV5-4	TRBJ2-3	ASSLLYTDTQY
TRBV6-6	TRBJ1-6	ASSYDRGGLNSPLH
TRBV5-6	TRBJ2-1	ASSLDRDSEQF
TRBV29-1	TRBJ1-4	SVAKSQGSEKLF
TRBV7-2	TRBJ1-2	ASSLGRVGYT
TRBV5-4	TRBJ2-1	ASSSRWTSGGDNEQF
TRBV6-1	TRBJ2-7	ASSEVGTGSYEQY